The clone carrying this T cell receptor beta chain was seen at least ten times. What it binds is not known. Germline CDR1 is SGHNT and CDR2 is YYREEE (reference sequence). CDR3 length: 12 amino acids. V was shortened by 3 bases and J by 3 bases, with 6 bases between the two germline ends. Researchers tagged individual cDNA molecules with unique molecular identifiers. TCRdb processed the 5' RACE reads anew with MiXCR; each CDR3 protein has one entry. The sample contains roughly 55,000 distinct CDR3 sequences, approximately 10% of which appear only once. This sample was taken from a study of early T cells in non-severe SARS-CoV-2 infection. About the research overall: RNA in bulk from unsorted whole blood was sequenced, and chains were unpaired. General study findings and limits: Matching against VDJdb likely underestimated virus-specific expansions, favoring anti-spike CD8.

This sequence originates from an adult who was a healthcare worker with PCR-confirmed SARS-CoV-2 infection or an uninfected control (not recorded which). The chain is built from TRBV5-4 and TRBJ2-5, with a tentative D call TRBD1 (6 bases). What was sequenced was whole blood. CDR3 sequence (DNA): TGTGCCAGCAGCTACAGGGAAGAGACCCAGTACTTC. It encodes CASSYREETQYF.